This entry lists 30 T cell receptor beta chains sequenced from one sample in a study of sequential checkpoint blockade in melanoma. Only in-frame clones appear in the TCRdb table, and some are missing; sequencing was by immunoSEQ multiplex PCR. This sample has about 11,000 clones; about 81% occur once, and the top ten carry about 11%. Treatment indicated: randomized to nivolumab then ipilimumab (arm A) or the reverse (arm B). This sample comprised CD8+ T cells sorted from blood (inferred from file names), obtained from a patient given nivolumab and ipilimumab in sequence. These receptors originate from a human donor with melanoma.

The chain employs TRBV10-2 and TRBJ2-7, with 12 bases matching TRBD1. The germline V gene encodes CDR1 WSHSY and CDR2 SAAADI. V was clipped by 1 base and J by 6 bases; unmatched bases: 4. The CDR3 extends over 15 amino acids. CDR3 protein: CASSEWDRGLGEQYF. CDR3 bases: TGCGCCAGCAGTGAGTGGGACAGGGGGCTGGGCGAGCAGTACTTC.

In its sample, this clone was seen a few times. This chain joins TRBV6-1 and TRBJ1-2; D is uncertain. CDR1 is MNHNS and CDR2 is SASEGT in the germline V gene. There are 14 residues in the CDR3. The ends were cut back, 0 bases at V and 6 bases at J, with 11 bases in the middle. Here the CDR3 reads CASSEAEGGNGYTF. The CDR3 nucleotides read TGTGCCAGCAGTGAAGCGGAGGGAGGAAATGGCTACACCTTC.

The chain recombines TRBV7-9 with TRBJ1-2; 7 positions match TRBD1. After removal of 5 bases from V and 6 bases from J, the junction contained 9 bases not matched to a gene. This CDR3 contains 14 residues. Per the germline V gene, CDR1 is SEHNR and CDR2 is FQNEAQ (reference sequence). The CDR3 loop reads CASSVQGRPNGYTF. Written as DNA, the CDR3 is TGTGCCAGCAGCGTACAGGGGCGCCCTAATGGCTACACCTTC.

Written as DNA, the CDR3 is TGTGCCAGCAGCTCGGGATTCGCAACTAATGAAAAACTGTTTTTT. It codes for CASSSGFATNEKLFF. The chain carries TRBV13 and TRBJ1-4, with no clear D. The CDR3 loop spans 15 amino acids. Deletions cut 4 bases from V and 0 bases from J, with 9 bases between. Germline assignment: CDR1 PRHDT and CDR2 FYEKMQ (reference sequence).

V is TRBV6-5 and J is TRBJ2-2; no clear D gene. Germline CDR1 reads MNHEY; CDR2 reads SVGAGI. Trimming stripped 2 bases from V and 6 bases from J, with 10 bases between. This CDR3 comprises 14 residues. CDR3 coding DNA: TGTGCCAGCAGTTACCCGGTGAATCCCGGGGAGCTGTTTTTT. Amino acid sequence: CASSYPVNPGELFF.

This clone came up once. This rearrangement joins TRBV29-1 to TRBJ1-2, with 8 bases lining up with TRBD1. Trimming at V came to 3 bases and at J to 4 bases, leaving 7 bases not matched to a gene. Germline CDR1 is SQVTM and CDR2 is ANQGSEA. This CDR3 has 14 residues. The DNA for the CDR3 is TGCAGCGTTGACAACGAGGGACAGGCCTATGGCTACACCTTC. This codes for CSVDNEGQAYGYTF.

V is TRBV6-4 and J is TRBJ2-1, with TRBD2 matching 8 bases. The CDR3 contains 14 residues. Germline CDR1 reads MRHNA; CDR2 reads SNTAGT. V lost 3 bases to trimming and J lost 6 bases; unmatched junction nucleotides: 4. CDR3: CASSEWTSSNEQFF. The CDR3 DNA is TGTGCCAGCAGTGAATGGACTAGCAGCAATGAGCAGTTCTTC.

The V and J genes are TRBV7-9 and TRBJ2-3, with 9 bases identical to TRBD1. Germline V gene sequence: CDR1 SEHNR, CDR2 FQNEAQ (reference sequence). V dropped 5 bases and J dropped 3; count of bases not matched to a gene: 6. The CDR3 runs 15 residues. The CDR3, as DNA: TGTGCCAGCAGCAGCCGGGACAGGGTGACAGATACGCAGTATTTT. It specifies CASSSRDRVTDTQYF.

The genes are TRBV19 and TRBJ2-1, with 8 bases matching TRBD1. The CDR3 is 16 amino acids. V gave up 5 bases and J gave up 0 bases; unmatched junction bases: 6. CDR1 is LNHDA and CDR2 is SQIVND in the germline V gene (reference sequence). The CDR3 coding sequence is TGTGCCAGTAGTCAGGACAGGGCCAGCTCCTACAATGAGCAGTTCTTC. Its translation is CASSQDRASSYNEQFF.

The chain carries TRBV6-5 and TRBJ2-7; TRBD2 might be the D (6 bases). The V gene's germline CDR1 is MNHEY and CDR2 SVGAGI. The ends were cut back, 0 bases at V and 7 bases at J, with 7 bases in the middle. The CDR3 runs 12 residues. The CDR3 region has the DNA TGTGCCAGCAGTTACTCGCGGGAAGAGCAGTACTTC. Translated, it gives CASSYSREEQYF.

V gene TRBV5-6 combines with J gene TRBJ2-7, with D possibly TRBD2 on 7 matching bases. The germline V and J ends were trimmed by 2 bases and 2 bases, with 14 bases remaining between them. There are 15 residues in the CDR3. Germline V CDR1 and CDR2: SGHDT, YYEEEE. This CDR3 is CASSFVGRGTYEQYF. For the CDR3, the DNA is TGTGCCAGCAGCTTCGTGGGGAGGGGGACCTACGAGCAGTACTTC.

This sequence joins TRBV4-1 and TRBJ1-1; no definite D call. V gave up 0 bases and J gave up 3 bases, with 5 bases separating them. Germline V gene lookup returns CDR1 MGHRA and CDR2 YSYEKL. This CDR3 has 13 amino acids. CDR3 DNA sequence: TGCGCCAGCAGCCAAGAAGCTTACACTGAAGCTTTCTTT. This sequence encodes CASSQEAYTEAFF.

J is TRBJ2-7 and V is TRBV4-2; D is perhaps TRBD2 (5 bases). CDR1 is LGHNA, CDR2 YNFKEQ, per germline. V was cut by 0 bases and J by 4 bases, with 13 bases left in between. CDR3 length: 15 residues. For the CDR3, the DNA is TGTGCCAGCAGCCAAGAAAGGTACAGCGGATACGAGCAGTACTTC. It codes for CASSQERYSGYEQYF.

The chain recombines TRBV10-3 with TRBJ2-7; 13 bases are a match to TRBD2. The CDR3 sequence is 16 residues long. Germline V lookup: CDR1 ENHRY, CDR2 SYGVKD. V shed 5 bases and J 3 bases; nucleotides not matched to a gene: 7. The CDR3 is CAISSGLAGVDYEQYF. For the CDR3, the DNA is TGTGCCATCAGTTCCGGACTAGCGGGAGTCGACTACGAGCAGTACTTC.

The V gene is TRBV25-1, the J gene TRBJ2-1, with TRBD1 as a possible D gene (5 bases). Germline V lookup: CDR1 MGHDK, CDR2 SYGVNS. The CDR3 totals 13 residues. The ends were cut back, 5 bases at V and 2 bases at J, with 7 bases in the middle. The CDR3 loop is CASSLQAYNEQFF. In nucleotides, the CDR3 is TGTGCCAGCAGTCTACAGGCCTACAATGAGCAGTTCTTC. Supplemented by reference TRBV25-1 and TRBJ2-1, the full variable domain reads EADIYQTPRYLVIGTGKKITLECSQTMGHDKMYWYQQDPGMELHLIHYSYGVNSTEKGDLSSESTVSRIRTEHFPLTLESARPSHTSQYLCASSLQAYNEQFFGPGTRLTVL.

There are a few counts of this clone. This chain uses TRBV7-9 with TRBJ2-2; tentatively, D is TRBD1 (6 bases). The V gene's germline CDR1 is SEHNR and CDR2 FQNEAQ (reference sequence). Trimming took off 6 bases at V and 5 bases at J, with 19 bases between the two ends. This CDR3 is 16 amino acids long. The CDR3 nucleotides read TGTGCCAGCAGTCACACACCCGGACAGTCGACCGGGGAGCTGTTTTTT. Translating gives CASSHTPGQSTGELFF.

The chain combines TRBV9 with TRBJ2-1; 10 nucleotides agree with TRBD2. The CDR3 contains 15 residues. Germline assignment: CDR1 SGDLS and CDR2 YYNGEE. Trimming cost V 2 bases and J 7 bases; bases outside gene matches: 6. CDR3 sequence: CASSVSASGSNEQFF. The CDR3 coding sequence is TGTGCCAGCAGCGTCTCGGCTAGCGGGAGTAATGAGCAGTTCTTC.

CDR3 sequence: CASSDSFSNQPQHF. The CDR3 nucleotides are TGTGCCAGCAGTGACTCCTTTAGCAATCAGCCCCAGCATTTT. The chain recombines TRBV2 with TRBJ1-5; D gene unclear. The CDR3 sequence is 14 residues long. Germline loops: CDR1 SNHLY, CDR2 FYNNEI. V dropped 3 bases and J dropped 0 bases, with 6 bases sitting between them.

The chain has TRBV13 and TRBJ2-5; 8 bases are shared with TRBD2. Losses at the gene ends were 2 bases for V and 3 bases for J; bases not matched to a gene: 2. The CDR3 runs to 14 residues. The germline V gene has CDR1 PRHDT and CDR2 FYEKMQ (reference sequence). The CDR3 DNA sequence: TGTGCCAGCAGCTTACCACTAGCGGAAGAGACCCAGTACTTC. It translates to CASSLPLAEETQYF.

This chain connects TRBV4-1 to TRBJ1-5; 9 bases align to TRBD1. Germline V gene data show CDR1 as MGHRA and CDR2 as YSYEKL. V dropped 3 bases and J dropped 2; count of bases not matched to a gene: 8. The CDR3 totals 17 residues. CDR3: CASSHTRTGDGNQPQHF. As DNA, the CDR3 is TGCGCCAGCAGCCACACTCGGACAGGGGACGGCAATCAGCCCCAGCATTTT.

The genes are TRBV11-2 and TRBJ2-3; D is possibly TRBD2 (5 bases). CDR3 length: 16 amino acids. Germline V gives CDR1 SGHAT, CDR2 FQNNGV. V lost 3 bases, J lost 0 bases, and 13 bases lay in between. The CDR3 nucleotides are TGTGCCAGCAGCTTCTTAGCGCACTCTAGCACAGATACGCAGTATTTT. Residues: CASSFLAHSSTDTQYF.

This chain uses TRBV27 with TRBJ1-1; 9 nucleotides match TRBD1. Germline V CDR1 and CDR2: MNHEY, SMNVEV (reference sequence). V gave up 3 bases and J gave up 11 bases; unmatched junction bases: 13. CDR3 length: 15 amino acids. CDR3 DNA sequence: TGTGCCAGCAGTTTTACGACAGGGGGTGGGGATGGGGCTTTCTTT. Its protein product is CASSFTTGGGDGAFF.

This clone was counted between two and nine times. The J gene is TRBJ1-1, the V gene TRBV30; TRBD1 might be the D (5 bases). Looked up from germline, CDR1 is GTSNPN and CDR2 is SVGIG (reference sequence). Trimming pared 3 bases from V and 4 bases from J, leaving 12 bases between. This CDR3 has 13 amino acids. This CDR3 reads CAWSVGGTTEAFF. The DNA for the CDR3 is TGTGCCTGGAGCGTCGGGGGGACCACTGAAGCTTTCTTT.

The rearrangement joins TRBV15 to TRBJ2-7; TRBD2 might be the D (5 bases). Trimming took 1 base from V and 2 from J, leaving 12 bases between them. CDR1 is LNHNV, CDR2 YYDKDF, per germline (reference sequence). This CDR3 is 15 amino acids long. The CDR3 is CATSRGGSETYEQYF. DNA for the CDR3: TGTGCCACCAGCAGAGGTGGTAGCGAGACCTACGAGCAGTACTTC. The full variable domain, its missing parts supplied by reference TRBV15 and TRBJ2-7, is DAMVIQNPRYQVTQFGKPVTLSCSQTLNHNVMYWYQQKSSQAPKLLFHYYDKDFNNEADTPDNFQSRRPNTSFCFLDIRSPGLGDTAMYLCATSRGGSETYEQYFGPGTRLTVT.

Note on this clone: This may arise from a read error, as a much more abundant clone is one base away. Other DNA sequences in this sample translate to the same CDR3. This sequence joins TRBV6-6 and TRBJ1-4; no definite D call. Germline V gives CDR1 MNHNY, CDR2 SVGAGI (reference sequence). The CDR3 is 15 residues long. The V end lost 2 bases, the J end lost 0 bases, and 7 bases lay between the germline ends. The CDR3 protein is CASSYEGATNEKLFF. DNA of the CDR3: TGTGCCAGCAGTTACGAGGGCGCAACTAATGAAAAACTGTTTTTT.

This chain joins TRBV5-6 and TRBJ2-5; TRBD1 agrees at 8 bases. Trimming took 2 bases from V and 5 from J; bases not matched to a gene: 11. Germline V gene lookup returns CDR1 SGHDT and CDR2 YYEEEE. This CDR3 comprises 16 residues. CDR3 region: CASSFKWTGMRETQYF. The CDR3 region has the DNA TGTGCCAGCAGCTTTAAATGGACAGGGATGAGGGAGACCCAGTACTTC. The full variable domain, its missing parts supplied by reference TRBV5-6 and TRBJ2-5, is DAGVTQSPTHLIKTRGQQVTLRCSPKSGHDTVSWYQQALGQGPQFIFQYYEEEERQRGNFPDRFSGHQFPNYSSELNVNALLLGDSALYLCASSFKWTGMRETQYFGPGTRLLVL.

CDR3: CASSQSPRSGGSDTQYF. Here the CDR3 DNA reads TGCGCCAGCAGCCAATCCCCCCGTAGCGGGGGCTCAGATACGCAGTATTTT. The rearrangement links TRBV4-1 to TRBJ2-3; TRBD2 agrees at 9 bases. Trimming removed 2 bases from V and 4 bases from J; junction bases left unmatched: 10. CDR3 size: 17 residues. Germline V CDR1 and CDR2: MGHRA, YSYEKL.

This clone was counted a few times. V and J are TRBV19 and TRBJ2-1; the match to TRBD2 covers 8 bases. The CDR3 is 15 amino acids. The V gene's germline CDR1 is LNHDA and CDR2 SQIVND (reference sequence). J was trimmed by 8 bases and V by 5 bases; bases with no gene match: 11. This chain's CDR3 is CASSEGLGPTHEQFF. The CDR3 DNA reads TGTGCCAGTAGTGAGGGACTAGGGCCTACCCATGAGCAGTTCTTC.

This clone was detected a few times. No DNA is shown, since the ends of the CDR3 on it are uncertain; the CDR3 is the one TCRdb lists. The chain is built from TRBV21-1 and TRBJ2-7; TRBD2, the table's D call, was not compared with the DNA. TRBV21-1 is reported as a pseudogene. Ends included, the CDR3 has 18 residues. The CDR3 protein is CASSKASPWGVGSHEQYF.

The V gene is TRBV27, the J gene TRBJ2-3, with D maybe TRBD2 (5 bases). There are 14 residues in the CDR3. The V gene's germline CDR1 is MNHEY and CDR2 SMNVEV (reference sequence). With 5 bases removed from V and 3 bases from J, the gap between germline ends came to 12 bases. The CDR3 reads CASSPQSGTDTQYF. The CDR3, as DNA: TGTGCCAGCAGTCCCCAAAGCGGTACAGATACGCAGTATTTT.